Below are 14 T cell receptor beta chains sequenced from a single sample in a study of CD8+ T cells in alopecia areata. Sequencing used cDNA as its template, made by extracting RNA and reverse transcribing it. Using immunoSEQ multiplex PCR, the repertoire was profiled, and TCRdb retains in-frame clones only, with some absent. There are 150,000 to 200,000 clones in the sample; around 60% occur only once, and roughly 15% lies in the top ten. The sequenced sample was CD4+ T cells sorted from blood, obtained at week 0. These receptors were taken from a human donor with alopecia areata.

In the case of this clone: In the same sample, other DNA sequences code for this CDR3. This CDR3 is CSVEGTNYGYTF. In DNA, the CDR3 is TGCAGCGTTGAAGGCACAAACTATGGCTACACCTTC. V and J are TRBV29-1 and TRBJ1-2; D remains unclear. This CDR3 has 12 residues. V was shortened by 1 base and J by 2 bases, with 5 bases between the two germline ends. Looked up from germline, CDR1 is SQVTM and CDR2 is ANQGSEA.

The V and J genes are TRBV4-1 and TRBJ2-7, with TRBD1 matching 8 bases. The germline gives CDR1 MGHRA, CDR2 YSYEKL. This CDR3 is built from 15 residues. Unmatched junction bases numbered 9, after V lost 4 bases and J lost 4 bases. The CDR3 DNA is TGCGCCAGCAGCCTCGGACAGGGAACGACGTACGAGCAGTACTTC. The encoded protein is CASSLGQGTTYEQYF.

V and J are TRBV25-1 and TRBJ2-3, with D uncertain. The ends were cut back, 1 base at V and 4 bases at J, with 6 bases in the middle. Germline loops: CDR1 MGHDK, CDR2 SYGVNS. This CDR3 has 13 residues. The CDR3 reads CASSESRPDTQYF. For the CDR3, the DNA is TGTGCCAGCAGTGAATCACGGCCAGATACGCAGTATTTT. The variable domain in full, with the rest retrieved from reference TRBV25-1 and TRBJ2-3, is EADIYQTPRYLVIGTGKKITLECSQTMGHDKMYWYQQDPGMELHLIHYSYGVNSTEKGDLSSESTVSRIRTEHFPLTLESARPSHTSQYLCASSESRPDTQYFGPGTRLTVL.

This clone was seen more than once but under ten times. J is TRBJ1-1 and V is TRBV29-1; 10 positions match TRBD1. Germline V gives CDR1 SQVTM, CDR2 ANQGSEA. CDR3 length equals 16 residues. The trim removed 2 bases at V and 4 bases at J, leaving 10 bases unmatched. In DNA form, the CDR3 reads TGCAGCGTTGAATGGACAGGGGGTGAATGGATCACTGAAGCTTTCTTT. Residues: CSVEWTGGEWITEAFF.

Turning to this clone: Without the conserved terminal phenylalanine or tryptophan, this CDR3 likely stems from a read error. The chain is built from TRBV29-1 and TRBJ1-1; D is perhaps TRBD1 (5 bases). The CDR3 is 16 amino acids. Trimming took 4 bases from V and 5 from J, leaving 23 bases between them. The V gene's germline CDR1 is SQVTM and CDR2 ANQGSEA. The CDR3 spells CSVVGRPGPGGTEAFL. For the CDR3, the DNA is TGCAGCGTTGTTGGGAGGCCAGGGCCCGGGGGAACTGAAGCTTTCCTT.

In this sample, this clone turned up a few times. The gene calls are TRBV7-9 and TRBJ1-3, with D unresolved. V was cut by 0 bases and J by 0 bases, with 6 bases left in between. Germline V CDR1 and CDR2: SEHNR, FQNEAQ (reference sequence). The CDR3 runs 15 residues. The CDR3 DNA follows: TGTGCCAGCAGCTTAGCGGCGGTCTCTGGAAACACCATATATTTT. Encoded protein: CASSLAAVSGNTIYF.

The chain combines TRBV5-1 with TRBJ2-7, with unresolved D. Germline loops: CDR1 SGHRS, CDR2 YFSETQ. V dropped 4 bases and J dropped 2 bases, with 10 bases sitting between them. This CDR3 spans 13 amino acids. The CDR3 nucleotides read TGCGCCAGCAGCCTTGGCCCGACCTACGAGCAGTACTTC. Its protein product is CASSLGPTYEQYF.

This clone has only one observation. The chain has TRBV19 and TRBJ2-5, with a tentative D call TRBD1 (5 bases). Germline V lookup: CDR1 LNHDA, CDR2 SQIVND (reference sequence). The V end lost 2 bases, the J end lost 5 bases, and 6 bases lay between the germline ends. The CDR3 has 12 amino acids. This chain's CDR3 is CASSIQGETQYF. The CDR3 DNA reads TGTGCCAGTAGTATACAGGGCGAGACCCAGTACTTC.

This clone was seen a few times. The chain carries TRBV29-1 and TRBJ2-7, with D maybe TRBD2 (7 bases). Between the trimmed V and J ends, which lost 4 bases and 3 bases, there was a span of 16 bases. Looked up from germline, CDR1 is SQVTM and CDR2 is ANQGSEA. The CDR3 is 14 amino acids. The CDR3 region has the DNA TGCAGCGTTGCCCGAAGAGGGGGGGGCTACGAGCAGTACTTC. This sequence encodes CSVARRGGGYEQYF.

This chain uses TRBV6-1 with TRBJ1-2, with D unclear. V lost 4 bases and J lost 4, with 13 bases in between. The CDR3 length is 14 residues. Germline CDR1 reads MNHNS; CDR2 reads SASEGT. As DNA, the CDR3 is TGTGCCAGCAGTGTCACAGACGCGACCTATGGCTACACCTTC. Translating gives CASSVTDATYGYTF.

A few counts support this clone. This rearrangement joins TRBV6-5 to TRBJ2-7; 12 nucleotides agree with TRBD2. J lost 4 bases, V lost 6 bases, and 7 bases had no gene match. CDR1 MNHEY and CDR2 SVGAGI come from the germline V gene. This CDR3 contains 15 residues. The CDR3 DNA reads as TGTGCCAGCAGCCGACAGGGGACTAGCGGGTACGAGCAGTACTTC. Protein: CASSRQGTSGYEQYF.

The chain has TRBV6-5 and TRBJ1-1; D not resolved. Trimming pared 10 bases from V and 10 bases from J, leaving 10 bases between. Germline CDR1 is MNHEY and CDR2 is SVGAGI. The CDR3 extends over 9 amino acids. Here the CDR3 reads CATDFGAFF. CDR3 sequence (DNA): TGTGCCACCGACTTTGGAGCTTTCTTT.

The chain combines TRBV7-2 with TRBJ1-2; TRBD1 is a possible D gene (5 bases). Germline CDR1 and CDR2: SGHTA and FQGNSA. The V gene lost 0 bases and the J gene lost 4 bases, with 15 bases spanning the gap. The CDR3 consists of 16 residues. As DNA, the CDR3 is TGTGCCAGCAGCTTAGCGCTGTGGGGCGCTGGCTATGGCTACACCTTC. Its translation is CASSLALWGAGYGYTF.

The chain couples TRBV7-2 to TRBJ2-4, with 9 bases fitting TRBD2. The CDR3 has 16 residues. V lost 3 bases to trimming and J lost 8 bases; unmatched junction nucleotides: 11. The germline V gene has CDR1 SGHTA and CDR2 FQGNSA. This chain's CDR3 is CASSLGTRGGVDIQYF. CDR3 coding DNA: TGTGCCAGCAGCTTGGGCACGCGGGGGGGCGTTGACATTCAGTACTTC.